This T cell receptor (beta chain) originates from a study of cytomegalovirus exposure and HLA in healthy donors. CDR1 is MGHRA, CDR2 YSYEKL, per germline. The CDR3 has 17 amino acids. After removal of 4 bases from V and 0 bases from J, the junction contained 10 bases not matched to a gene. The PCR made use of 60 Vbeta and 13 Jbeta primers. Sequenced by immunoSEQ multiplex PCR; TCRdb stores in-frame clones only, minus some. The sample includes 200,000 to 250,000 clones, 80% to 90% of them seen just once. Regarding donors, all were healthy bone marrow donors. This clone turned up a few times. Its antigen remains unidentified. Findings and caveats of the study: Information on immune exposure was restricted to one variable (CMV serostatus). Across all donors, roughly uniform sequencing depth was an assumption of the presence/absence analyses.

This clonotype was sampled from a woman aged 18-29 years in good health and CMV-seronegative. Sequences were obtained from PBMCs. The chain couples TRBV4-1 to TRBJ2-7; TRBD2 agrees at 9 bases. CDR3 in amino acids: CASSRIIAGVLSYEQYF. The DNA of the CDR3 is TGCGCCAGCAGCCGGATCATAGCGGGAGTTCTCTCCTACGAGCAGTACTTC.